The entry below gives a single TCR beta chain sequence along with its context. This sample is drawn from a study of shared clonotypes between healthy human individuals. Assay: immunoSEQ multiplex PCR; the TCRdb copy retains only in-frame clones and omits some. The table shows 2 million to 3 million clones, with approximately 92% occurring only once. The sample was naive CD4+ T cells sorted from blood. Subset denoted: CD45RA+ positively selected. The sequence was collected from a young man in good health.

CDR3 sequence: CAISMTEGQDEQYF. In DNA, the CDR3 is TGTGCCATCAGTATGACCGAGGGTCAGGACGAGCAGTACTTC. The chain employs TRBV10-3 and TRBJ2-7; tentatively, D is TRBD2 (5 bases). CDR3 length equals 14 residues. Between the trimmed V and J ends, which lost 5 bases and 5 bases, there was a span of 16 bases. Germline assignment: CDR1 ENHRY and CDR2 SYGVKD.